The clone carrying this TCR beta chain was counted a few times. Its antigen is not known. Per the germline V gene, CDR1 is MGHRA and CDR2 is YSYEKL. This CDR3 has 14 residues. Trimming removed 0 bases at V and 4 bases at J, with 9 bases between. In TCRdb, the reads were re-called with MiXCR into one record per CDR3 protein. There are 600,000 to 700,000 distinct CDR3 sequences in the sample; around 30% occur only once, and around a sixth lies in the top ten. The data originate from a study of T cell repertoires in cytomegalovirus infection. Study-level background: Public TCR beta signatures indicated both CMV infection and matching HLA type.

The rearrangement links TRBV4-1 to TRBJ2-5, with D possibly being TRBD1 or TRBD2 (5 bases each). The source is a human donor in good health (CMV status not recorded). Some clones in this sample may be carry-over from other donors' samples. Material: cultured PBMCs, obtained from culture after CMV antigen stimulation. The CDR3 DNA follows: TGCGCCAGCAGCCAAGAAAACGGGGCAGAGACCCAGTACTTC. It translates to CASSQENGAETQYF.